This T cell receptor (beta chain) originates from a study of blood T cell repertoires in COVID-19. This clone was observed a few times. This study enrolled people aged roughly 18 to 90 from roughly 24 US geographic areas. Original handling: It was from reference gene primer amplification that nucleated cell counts were estimated. The data were produced by immunoSEQ multiplex PCR, yet TCRdb's version contains in-frame clones alone and is incomplete. The V and J calls and the clone size are those of that table, but D and trimming were determined from the DNA. The sample shows 120,000 to 150,000 clones, around 84% of them seen only once. CDR1 is SGHVS, CDR2 FQNEAQ, per germline. V was clipped by 2 bases and J by 6 bases, with 14 bases between them. This CDR3 contains 15 residues.

Sample: PBMCs or T cells enriched from blood (not recorded which). This chain connects TRBV7-8 to TRBJ1-5, with D tentatively TRBD1 (6 bases). The receptor comes from a woman in her 50s who had been exposed to COVID-19. This CDR3 is CASSLLGGGGQPQHF. The CDR3 DNA follows: TGTGCCAGCAGCTTACTCGGGGGCGGGGGTCAGCCCCAGCATTTT. Full variable domain (missing parts from reference TRBV7-8 and TRBJ1-5): GAGVSQSPRYKVAKRGQDVALRCDPISGHVSLFWYQQALGQGPEFLTYFQNEAQLDKSGLPSDRFFAERPEGSVSTLKIQRTQQEDSAVYLCASSLLGGGGQPQHFGDGTRLSIL.